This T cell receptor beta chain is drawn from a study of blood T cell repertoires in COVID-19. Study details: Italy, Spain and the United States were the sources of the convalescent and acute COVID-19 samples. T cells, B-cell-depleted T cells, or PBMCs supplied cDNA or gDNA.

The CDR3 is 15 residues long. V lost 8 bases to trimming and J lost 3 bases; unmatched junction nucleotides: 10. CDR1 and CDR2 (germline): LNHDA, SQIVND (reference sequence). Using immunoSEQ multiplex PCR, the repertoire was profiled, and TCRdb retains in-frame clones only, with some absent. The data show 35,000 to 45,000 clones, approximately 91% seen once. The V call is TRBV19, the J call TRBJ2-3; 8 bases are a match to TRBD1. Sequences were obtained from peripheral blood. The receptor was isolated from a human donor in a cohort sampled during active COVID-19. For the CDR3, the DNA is TGTGCCAGTGGTCCTTGGCAGGGGGCAACAGATACGCAGTATTTT. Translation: CASGPWQGATDTQYF. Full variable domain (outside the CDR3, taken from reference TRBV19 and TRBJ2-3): DGGITQSPKYLFRKEGQNVTLSCEQNLNHDAMYWYRQDPGQGLRLIYYSQIVNDFQKGDIAEGYSVSREKKESFPLTVTSAQKNPTAFYLCASGPWQGATDTQYFGPGTRLTVL.